This T cell receptor beta chain emerged from a study of response to subunit inactivated influenza vaccine. Study findings and constraints: It was suggested by the authors that few new T cells are recruited by each seasonal influenza vaccination.

A single record per CDR3 protein comes from TCRdb applying MiXCR to the RT-PCR reads. The profile shows around 150,000 distinct CDR3 sequences, roughly 11% of them singletons. The CDR3 is made up of 17 amino acids. Trimming shortened V by 6 bases and J by 0 bases, and 18 bases separated the two germline ends. Germline-derived CDR1 and CDR2 are LNHDA and SQIVND (reference sequence). This clonotype was counted only a few times. Its antigen remains unidentified. V usage is TRBV19 and J usage is TRBJ2-4; D tentatively fits TRBD1 or TRBD2 (6 bases each). The TCR sequence derives from a middle-aged man who received an inactivated influenza vaccine. The sequencing here drew on non-naive T cells sorted from PBMCs, taken 45 days after vaccination. Here the CDR3 reads CASRPITGAGAKNIQYF. DNA of the CDR3: TGTGCCAGTAGACCCATTACGGGGGCCGGAGCCAAAAACATTCAGTACTTC. The whole variable domain, filled in from reference TRBV19 and TRBJ2-4, reads DGGITQSPKYLFRKEGQNVTLSCEQNLNHDAMYWYRQDPGQGLRLIYYSQIVNDFQKGDIAEGYSVSREKKESFPLTVTSAQKNPTAFYLCASRPITGAGAKNIQYFGAGTRLSVL.